The 2 T cell receptor beta chains reported below all come from one sample, sequenced in a study of cytomegalovirus exposure and HLA in healthy donors. PCR used 60 Vbeta primers and 13 Jbeta primers. The assay was immunoSEQ multiplex PCR, and TCRdb's table has in-frame clones only and misses some. The sample consists of about 200,000 clones, 75% to 90% of them appearing once. Sequenced material: PBMCs. The receptor set was obtained from a woman under 40 in good health and CMV-seronegative.

The CDR3 spells CASVLNTEAFF. In nucleotides, the CDR3 is TGTGCTAGTGTCTTGAACACTGAAGCTTTCTTT. The chain has TRBV12-5 and TRBJ1-1; D is undetermined. The germline V gene encodes CDR1 LGHNT and CDR2 FRNRAP. Deletions cut 7 bases from V and 0 bases from J, with 3 bases between. The CDR3 covers 11 residues.

This clone occurred once. This sequence joins TRBV27 and TRBJ2-1; TRBD1 is a possible D gene (5 bases). V lost 4 bases and J lost 0, with 16 bases in between. Germline CDR1 and CDR2: MNHEY and SMNVEV (reference sequence). The CDR3 spans 17 residues. CDR3 residues: CASSSTSTVLSYNEQFF. CDR3 coding DNA: TGTGCCAGCAGTTCCACCTCGACAGTTCTCTCCTACAATGAGCAGTTCTTC.